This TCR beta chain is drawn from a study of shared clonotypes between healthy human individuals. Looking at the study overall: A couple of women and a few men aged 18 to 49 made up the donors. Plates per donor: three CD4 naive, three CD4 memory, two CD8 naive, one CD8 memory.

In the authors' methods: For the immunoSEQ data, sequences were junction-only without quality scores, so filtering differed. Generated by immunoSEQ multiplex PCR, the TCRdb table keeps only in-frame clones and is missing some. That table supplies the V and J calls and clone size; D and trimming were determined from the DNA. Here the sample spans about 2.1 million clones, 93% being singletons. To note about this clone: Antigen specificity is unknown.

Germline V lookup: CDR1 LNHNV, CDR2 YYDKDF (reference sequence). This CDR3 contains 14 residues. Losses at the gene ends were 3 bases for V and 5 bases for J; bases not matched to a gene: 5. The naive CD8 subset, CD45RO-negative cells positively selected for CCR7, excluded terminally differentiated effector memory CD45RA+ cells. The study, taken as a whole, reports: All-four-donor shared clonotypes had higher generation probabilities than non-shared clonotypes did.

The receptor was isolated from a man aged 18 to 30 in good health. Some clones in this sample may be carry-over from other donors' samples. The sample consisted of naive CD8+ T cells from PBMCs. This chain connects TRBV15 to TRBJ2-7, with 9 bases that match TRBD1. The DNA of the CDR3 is TGTGCCACCAGCAGTGCCGGGACAGGGCACGAGCAGTACTTC. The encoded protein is CATSSAGTGHEQYF.